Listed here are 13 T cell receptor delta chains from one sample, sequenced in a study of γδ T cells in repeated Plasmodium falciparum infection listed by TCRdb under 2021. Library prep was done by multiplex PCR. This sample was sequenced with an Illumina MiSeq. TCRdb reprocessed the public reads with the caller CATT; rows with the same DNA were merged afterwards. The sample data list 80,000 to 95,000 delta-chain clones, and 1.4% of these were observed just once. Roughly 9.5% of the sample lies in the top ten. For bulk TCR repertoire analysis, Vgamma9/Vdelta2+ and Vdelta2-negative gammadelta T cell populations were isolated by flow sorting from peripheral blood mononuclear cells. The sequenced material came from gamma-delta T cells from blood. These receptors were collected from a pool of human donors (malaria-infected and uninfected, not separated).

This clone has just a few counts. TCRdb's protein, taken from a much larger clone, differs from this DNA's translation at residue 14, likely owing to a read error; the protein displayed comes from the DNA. The CDR3 sequence is CAYRSQSFLSLWGHLGLIF. The CDR3, as DNA: TGTGCTTATAGGAGCCAATCATTCCTATCTTTGTGGGGACACCTTGGACTCATCTTT. The chain has TRAV38-2/DV8 and TRDJ1; TRDD2 might be the D (6 bases). TCRdb lists no J gene, so it was determined here by aligning the DNA to germline. Trimming shortened V by 1 base and J by 10 bases, and 32 bases separated the two germline ends. The CDR3 has 19 amino acids. Germline V gene sequence: CDR1 TSESDYY, CDR2 QEAYKQQN.

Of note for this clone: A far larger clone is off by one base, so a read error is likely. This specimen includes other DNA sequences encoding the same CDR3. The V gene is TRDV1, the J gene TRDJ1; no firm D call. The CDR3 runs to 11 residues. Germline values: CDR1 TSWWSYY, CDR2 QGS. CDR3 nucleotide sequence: TGTGCTCTTTCGTACACTGATAAACTCATCTTT. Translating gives CALSYTDKLIF.

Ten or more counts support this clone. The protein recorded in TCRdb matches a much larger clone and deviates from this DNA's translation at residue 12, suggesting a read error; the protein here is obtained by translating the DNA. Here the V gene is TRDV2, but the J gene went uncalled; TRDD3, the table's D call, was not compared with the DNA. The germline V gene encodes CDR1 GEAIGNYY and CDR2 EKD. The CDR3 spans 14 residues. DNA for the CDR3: TGTGCCTGTGAGCGGATACGCGAGGCCGATAAACCCATCTTT. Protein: CACERIREADKPIF.

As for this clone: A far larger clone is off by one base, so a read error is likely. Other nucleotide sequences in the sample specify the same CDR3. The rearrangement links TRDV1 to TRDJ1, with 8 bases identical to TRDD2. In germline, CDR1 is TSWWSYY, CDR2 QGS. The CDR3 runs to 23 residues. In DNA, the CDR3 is TGTGCTCTTGGGGAACCCTTCCTATCCCGGGGAGATGACATTACATCGGGCGCCGATAAACTTATCTTT. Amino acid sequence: CALGEPFLSRGDDITSGADKLIF.

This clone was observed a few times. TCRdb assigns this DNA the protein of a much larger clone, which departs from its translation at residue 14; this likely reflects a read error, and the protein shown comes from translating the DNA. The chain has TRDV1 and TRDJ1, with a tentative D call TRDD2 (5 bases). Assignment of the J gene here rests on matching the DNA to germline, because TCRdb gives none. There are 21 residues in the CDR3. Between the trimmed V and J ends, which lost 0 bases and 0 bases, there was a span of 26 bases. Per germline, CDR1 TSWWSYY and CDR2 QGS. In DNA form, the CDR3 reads TGTGCTCTTGGGGAACTCAAACCTTGCCGATTGATCCTAAGGTACACCGATAAACTCATCTTT. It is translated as CALGELKPCRLILRYTDKLIF.

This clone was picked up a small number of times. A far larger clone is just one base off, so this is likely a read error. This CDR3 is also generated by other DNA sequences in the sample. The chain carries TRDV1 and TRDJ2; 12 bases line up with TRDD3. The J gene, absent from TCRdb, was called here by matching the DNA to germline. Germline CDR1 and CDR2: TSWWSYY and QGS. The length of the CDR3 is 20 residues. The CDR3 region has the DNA TGTGCCCTTGGGGAACGGACCCTAAGCTGGGGGATACGTATGACAGCACAACTCTTCTTT. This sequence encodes CALGERTLSWGIRMTAQLFF.

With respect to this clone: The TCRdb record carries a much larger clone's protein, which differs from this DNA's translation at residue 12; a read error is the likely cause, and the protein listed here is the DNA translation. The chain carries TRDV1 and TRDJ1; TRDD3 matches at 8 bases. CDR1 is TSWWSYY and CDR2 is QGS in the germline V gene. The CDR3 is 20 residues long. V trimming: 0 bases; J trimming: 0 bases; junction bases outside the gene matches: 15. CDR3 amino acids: CALGELATNWGVSDTDKLIF. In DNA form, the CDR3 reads TGTGCTCTTGGGGAACTCGCTACTAACTGGGGGGTCAGCGACACCGATAAACTCATCTTT.

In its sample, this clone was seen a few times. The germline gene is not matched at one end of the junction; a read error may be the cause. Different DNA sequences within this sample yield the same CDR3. The CDR3: CALGEPFRGPNEYWGFHTDKLIF. CDR3 DNA sequence: TGTGCTCTTGGGGAACCTTTCCGGGGGCCTAACGAGTACTGGGGGTTTCACACGGATAAACTCATCTTT. The chain combines TRDV1 with TRDJ1; 8 bases line up with TRDD3. Per the germline V gene, CDR1 is TSWWSYY and CDR2 is QGS. There are 23 residues in the CDR3.

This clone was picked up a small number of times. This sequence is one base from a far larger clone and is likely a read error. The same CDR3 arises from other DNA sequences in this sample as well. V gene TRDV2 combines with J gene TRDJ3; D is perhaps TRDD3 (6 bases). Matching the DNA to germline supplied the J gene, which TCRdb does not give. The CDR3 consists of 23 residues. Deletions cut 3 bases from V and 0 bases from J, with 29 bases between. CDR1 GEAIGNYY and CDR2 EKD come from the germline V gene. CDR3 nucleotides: TGTGCCTGTGACGATGGGGGCCTCCCTAGCCGGGGGACGAGCTCCTGGGACACCCGACAGATGTTTTTC. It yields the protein CACDDGGLPSRGTSSWDTRQMFF.

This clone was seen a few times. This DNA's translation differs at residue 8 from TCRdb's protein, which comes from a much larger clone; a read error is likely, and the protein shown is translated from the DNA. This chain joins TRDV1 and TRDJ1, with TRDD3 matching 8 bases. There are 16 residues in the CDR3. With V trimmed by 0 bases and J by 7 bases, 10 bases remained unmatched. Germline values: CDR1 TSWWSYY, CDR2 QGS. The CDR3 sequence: CALGELASLLGAKLIF. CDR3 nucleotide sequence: TGTGCTCTTGGGGAACTGGCCAGTCTACTGGGGGCTAAACTCATCTTT.

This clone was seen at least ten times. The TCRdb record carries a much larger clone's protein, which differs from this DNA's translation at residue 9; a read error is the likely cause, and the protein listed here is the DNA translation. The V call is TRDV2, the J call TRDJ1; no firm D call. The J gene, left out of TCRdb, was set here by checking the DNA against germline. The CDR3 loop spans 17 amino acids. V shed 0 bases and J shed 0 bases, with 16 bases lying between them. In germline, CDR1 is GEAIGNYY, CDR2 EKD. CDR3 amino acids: CACDTVASGPYTDKLIF. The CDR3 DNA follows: TGTGCCTGTGACACCGTCGCCAGTGGCCCGTACACCGATAAACTCATCTTT.

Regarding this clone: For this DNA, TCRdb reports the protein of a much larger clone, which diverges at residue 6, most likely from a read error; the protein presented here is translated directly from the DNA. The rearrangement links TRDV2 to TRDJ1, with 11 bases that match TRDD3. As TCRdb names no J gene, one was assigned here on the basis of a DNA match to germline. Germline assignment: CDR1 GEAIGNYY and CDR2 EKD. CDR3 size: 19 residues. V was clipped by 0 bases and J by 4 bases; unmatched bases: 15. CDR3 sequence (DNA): TGTGCCTGTGACACCGCTCCCGTACTGGGGGATATACGGGGCGATAAACTCATCTTT. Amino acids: CACDTAPVLGDIRGDKLIF.

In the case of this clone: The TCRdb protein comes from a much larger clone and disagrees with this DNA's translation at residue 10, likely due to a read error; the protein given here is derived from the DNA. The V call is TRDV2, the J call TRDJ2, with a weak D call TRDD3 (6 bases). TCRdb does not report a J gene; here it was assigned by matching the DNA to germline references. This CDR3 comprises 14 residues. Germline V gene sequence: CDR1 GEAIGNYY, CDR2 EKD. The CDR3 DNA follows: TGTGCCTGTGACGATGGGGGGCCGACAACACAACTCTTCTTT. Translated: CACDDGGPTTQLFF.